This entry lists 7 T cell receptor beta chains sequenced from one sample in a study of blood T cell repertoires in COVID-19. Produced via immunoSEQ multiplex PCR; TCRdb's table is partial and in-frame only. This table holds roughly 100,000 clones, approximately 89% found once. Sequencing was carried out using peripheral blood. These receptors were obtained from a woman aged 80 or over in a cohort sampled during active COVID-19.

The gene calls are TRBV19 and TRBJ1-5; D is perhaps TRBD1 (5 bases). There are 14 residues in the CDR3. V was clipped by 7 bases and J by 2 bases, with 12 bases between them. CDR1 and CDR2 from the germline V gene are LNHDA and SQIVND (reference sequence). CDR3 nucleotides: TGTGCCAGTACTCTGGGGGGGGGCAATCAGCCCCAGCATTTT. It encodes CASTLGGGNQPQHF.

The chain has TRBV7-2 and TRBJ2-7, with TRBD2 as a possible D gene (6 bases). Germline V gene sequence: CDR1 SGHTA, CDR2 FQGNSA. The CDR3 consists of 15 residues. V was pared by 3 bases and J by 0 bases, with 12 bases between. The CDR3 protein is CASSFSGLISYEQYF. The CDR3 DNA sequence: TGTGCCAGCAGCTTCTCGGGACTCATCTCCTACGAGCAGTACTTC.

The chain carries TRBV6-5 and TRBJ2-7; 7 bases line up with TRBD1. CDR3 length equals 14 residues. Germline assignment: CDR1 MNHEY and CDR2 SVGAGI. The V and J ends lost 5 bases and 2 bases, in that order; junction bases with no gene match: 6. In DNA form, the CDR3 reads TGTGCCAGCAGTCATGACAGGGTAACCTACGAGCAGTACTTC. This gives the protein CASSHDRVTYEQYF.

The sample holds one count of this clone. The rearrangement links TRBV20-1 to TRBJ2-7; TRBD1 matches 7 bases. Germline V gene sequence: CDR1 DFQATT, CDR2 SNEGSKA (reference sequence). CDR3 length: 11 residues. The CDR3 sequence is CRGGGSYEQYF. As DNA, the CDR3 is TGCAGAGGGGGCGGTTCCTACGAGCAGTACTTC.

The chain is built from TRBV14 and TRBJ1-1; D gene unclear. The V gene lost 0 bases and the J gene lost 0 bases, with 8 bases spanning the gap. Germline CDR1 and CDR2: SGHDN and FVKESK. The CDR3 is 15 residues long. CDR3 DNA sequence: TGTGCCAGCAGCCAAGAGTGGCCGCTGAACACTGAAGCTTTCTTT. This codes for CASSQEWPLNTEAFF.

J is TRBJ2-1 and V is TRBV2; TRBD2 might be the D (6 bases). This CDR3 has 17 amino acids. Germline CDR1 reads SNHLY; CDR2 reads FYNNEI. V lost 5 bases and J 0 bases, leaving 17 bases between the germline ends. The CDR3 DNA reads TGTGCCAGCAGTCAAGAGGGACTTCGTAACTCCTACAATGAGCAGTTCTTC. Protein sequence: CASSQEGLRNSYNEQFF.

V usage is TRBV6-1 and J usage is TRBJ2-6; a possible D gene is TRBD1 (5 bases). V was shortened by 4 bases and J by 1 base, with 14 bases between the two germline ends. Germline V gene lookup returns CDR1 MNHNS and CDR2 SASEGT. The CDR3 totals 17 residues. CDR3 in amino acids: CASSAATAVSGANVLTF. The CDR3 DNA follows: TGTGCCAGCAGTGCGGCGACAGCCGTATCTGGGGCCAACGTCCTGACTTTC.